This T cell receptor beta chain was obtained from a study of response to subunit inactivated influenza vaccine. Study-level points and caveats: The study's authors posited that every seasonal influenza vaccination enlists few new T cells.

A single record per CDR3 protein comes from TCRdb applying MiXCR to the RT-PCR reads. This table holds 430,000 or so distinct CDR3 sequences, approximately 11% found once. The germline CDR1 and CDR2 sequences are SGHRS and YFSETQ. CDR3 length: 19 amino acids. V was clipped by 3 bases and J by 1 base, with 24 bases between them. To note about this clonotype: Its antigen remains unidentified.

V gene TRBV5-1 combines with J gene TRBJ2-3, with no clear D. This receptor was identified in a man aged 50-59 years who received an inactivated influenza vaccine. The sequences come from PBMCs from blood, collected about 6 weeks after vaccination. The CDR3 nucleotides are TGCGCCAGCAGCTCTATTCTGGTCCCGACTGCACGGGGCACAGATACGCAGTATTTT. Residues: CASSSILVPTARGTDTQYF. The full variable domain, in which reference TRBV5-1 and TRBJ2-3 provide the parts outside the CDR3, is KAGVTQTPRYLIKTRGQQVTLSCSPISGHRSVSWYQQTPGQGLQFLFEYFSETQRNKGNFPGRFSGRQFSNSRSEMNVSTLELGDSALYLCASSSILVPTARGTDTQYFGPGTRLTVL.